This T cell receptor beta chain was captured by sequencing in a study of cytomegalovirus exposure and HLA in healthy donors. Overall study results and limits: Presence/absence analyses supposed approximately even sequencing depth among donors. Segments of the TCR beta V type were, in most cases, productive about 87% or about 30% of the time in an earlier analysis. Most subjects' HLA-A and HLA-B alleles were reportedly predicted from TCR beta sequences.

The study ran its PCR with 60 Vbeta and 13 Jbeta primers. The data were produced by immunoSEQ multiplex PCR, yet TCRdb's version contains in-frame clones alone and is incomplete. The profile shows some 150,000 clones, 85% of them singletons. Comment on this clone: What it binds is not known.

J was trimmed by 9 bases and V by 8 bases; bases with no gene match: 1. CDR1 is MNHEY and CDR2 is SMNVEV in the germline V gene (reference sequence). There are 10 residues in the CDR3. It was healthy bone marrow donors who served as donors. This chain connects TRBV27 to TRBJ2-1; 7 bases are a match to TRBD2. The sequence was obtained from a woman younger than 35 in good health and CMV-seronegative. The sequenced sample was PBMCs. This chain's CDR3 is CASGGGEQFF. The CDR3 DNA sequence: TGTGCCAGCGGCGGGGGTGAGCAGTTCTTC.